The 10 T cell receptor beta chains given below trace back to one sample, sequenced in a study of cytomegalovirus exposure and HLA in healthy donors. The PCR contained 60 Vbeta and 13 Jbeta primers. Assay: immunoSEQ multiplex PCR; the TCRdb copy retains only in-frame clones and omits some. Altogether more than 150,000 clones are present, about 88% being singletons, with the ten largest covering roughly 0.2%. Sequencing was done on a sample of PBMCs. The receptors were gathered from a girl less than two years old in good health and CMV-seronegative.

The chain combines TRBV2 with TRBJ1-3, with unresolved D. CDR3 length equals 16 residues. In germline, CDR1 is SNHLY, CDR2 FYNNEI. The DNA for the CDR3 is TGTGCTTCAAGATCGGGAGGACGACTCTCTGGAAACACCATATATTTT. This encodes CASRSGGRLSGNTIYF.

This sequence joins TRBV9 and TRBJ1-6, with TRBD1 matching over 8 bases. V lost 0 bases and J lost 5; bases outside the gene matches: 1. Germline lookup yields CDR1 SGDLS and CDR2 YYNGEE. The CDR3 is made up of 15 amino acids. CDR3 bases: TGTGCCAGCAGCGTAGCGACAGGGGATAATTCACCCCTCCACTTT. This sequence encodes CASSVATGDNSPLHF.

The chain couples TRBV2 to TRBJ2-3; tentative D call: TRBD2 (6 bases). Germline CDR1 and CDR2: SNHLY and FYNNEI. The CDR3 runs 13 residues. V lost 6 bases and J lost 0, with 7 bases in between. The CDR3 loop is CASRGTSTDTQYF. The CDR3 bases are TGTGCCAGCAGAGGGACTAGCACAGATACGCAGTATTTT.

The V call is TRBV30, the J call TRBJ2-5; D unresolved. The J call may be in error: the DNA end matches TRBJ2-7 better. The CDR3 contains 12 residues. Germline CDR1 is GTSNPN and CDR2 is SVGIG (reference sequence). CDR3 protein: CACSPSGYEQYF. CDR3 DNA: TGTGCCTGCAGTCCTAGTGGTTACGAGCAGTACTTC.

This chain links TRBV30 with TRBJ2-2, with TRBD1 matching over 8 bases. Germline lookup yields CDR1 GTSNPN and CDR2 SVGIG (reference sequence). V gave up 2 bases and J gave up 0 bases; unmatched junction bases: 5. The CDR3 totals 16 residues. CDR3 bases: TGTGCCTGGAGTACCGGGACAGGCGCGAACACCGGGGAGCTGTTTTTT. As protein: CAWSTGTGANTGELFF.

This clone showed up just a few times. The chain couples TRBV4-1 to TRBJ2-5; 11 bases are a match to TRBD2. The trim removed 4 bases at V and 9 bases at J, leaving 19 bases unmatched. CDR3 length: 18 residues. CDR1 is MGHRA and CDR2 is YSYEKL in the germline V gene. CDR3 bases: TGCGCCAGCAGCCGGACACAAAGTAGCGGGGGGGGCCAAGGGGCCCAGTACTTC. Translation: CASSRTQSSGGGQGAQYF.

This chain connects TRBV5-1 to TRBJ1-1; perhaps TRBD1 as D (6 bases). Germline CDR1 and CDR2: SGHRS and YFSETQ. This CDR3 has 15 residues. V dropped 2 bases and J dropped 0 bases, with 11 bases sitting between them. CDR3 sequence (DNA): TGCGCCAGCAGCTTCACAGGGATCATGAACACTGAAGCTTTCTTT. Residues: CASSFTGIMNTEAFF.

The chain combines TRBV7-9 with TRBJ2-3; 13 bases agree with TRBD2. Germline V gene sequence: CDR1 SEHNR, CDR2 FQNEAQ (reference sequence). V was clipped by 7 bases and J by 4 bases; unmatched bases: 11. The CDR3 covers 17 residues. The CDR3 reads CASTKLAGGPLSDTQYF. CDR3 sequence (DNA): TGTGCCAGCACCAAACTAGCGGGGGGGCCTCTATCAGATACGCAGTATTTT. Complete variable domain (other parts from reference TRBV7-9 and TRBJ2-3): DTGVSQNPRHKITKRGQNVTFRCDPISEHNRLYWYRQTLGQGPEFLTYFQNEAQLEKSRLLSDRFSAERPKGSFSTLEIQRTEQGDSAMYLCASTKLAGGPLSDTQYFGPGTRLTVL.

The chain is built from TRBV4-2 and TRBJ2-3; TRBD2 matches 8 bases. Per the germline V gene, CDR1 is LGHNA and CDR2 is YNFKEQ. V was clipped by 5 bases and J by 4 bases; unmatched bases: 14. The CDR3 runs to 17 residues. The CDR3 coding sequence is TGTGCCAGCAGCGGCCGAGGCGGGGGGCCAGGGGCAGATACGCAGTATTTT. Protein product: CASSGRGGGPGADTQYF.

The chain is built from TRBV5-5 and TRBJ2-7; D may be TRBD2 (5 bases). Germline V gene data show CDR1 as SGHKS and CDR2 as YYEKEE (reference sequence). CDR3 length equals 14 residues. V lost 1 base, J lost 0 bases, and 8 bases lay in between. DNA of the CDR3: TGTGCCAGCAGCTTGTTGGGGAGCTCCTACGAGCAGTACTTC. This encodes CASSLLGSSYEQYF.